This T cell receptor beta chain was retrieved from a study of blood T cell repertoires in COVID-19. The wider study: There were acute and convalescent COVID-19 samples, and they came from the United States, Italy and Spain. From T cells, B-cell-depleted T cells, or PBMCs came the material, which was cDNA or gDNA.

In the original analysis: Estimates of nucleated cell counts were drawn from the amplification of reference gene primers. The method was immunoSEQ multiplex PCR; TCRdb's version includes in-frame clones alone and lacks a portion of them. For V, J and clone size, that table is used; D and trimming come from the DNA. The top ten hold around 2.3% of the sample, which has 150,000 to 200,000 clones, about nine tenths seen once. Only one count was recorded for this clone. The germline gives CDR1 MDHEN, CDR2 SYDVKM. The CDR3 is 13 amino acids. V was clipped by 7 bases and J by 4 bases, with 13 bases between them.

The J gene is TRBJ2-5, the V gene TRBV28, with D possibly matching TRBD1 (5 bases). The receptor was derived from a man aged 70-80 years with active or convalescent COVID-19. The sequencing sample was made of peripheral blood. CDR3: CASTDKGPETQYF. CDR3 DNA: TGTGCCAGCACGGACAAGGGTCCAGAGACCCAGTACTTC.